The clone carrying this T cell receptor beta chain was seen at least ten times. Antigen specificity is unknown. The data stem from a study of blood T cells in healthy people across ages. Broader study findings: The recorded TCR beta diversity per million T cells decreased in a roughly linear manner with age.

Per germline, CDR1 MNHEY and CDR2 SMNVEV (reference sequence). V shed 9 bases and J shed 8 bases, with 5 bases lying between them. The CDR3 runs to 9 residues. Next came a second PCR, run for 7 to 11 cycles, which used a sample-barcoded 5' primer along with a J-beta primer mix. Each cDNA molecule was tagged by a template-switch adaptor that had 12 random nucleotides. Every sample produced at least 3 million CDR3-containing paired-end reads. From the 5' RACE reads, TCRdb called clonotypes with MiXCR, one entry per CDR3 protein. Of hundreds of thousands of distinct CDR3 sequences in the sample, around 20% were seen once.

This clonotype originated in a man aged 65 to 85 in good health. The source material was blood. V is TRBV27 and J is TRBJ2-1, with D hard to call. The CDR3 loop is CASVHEQFF. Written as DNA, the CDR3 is TGTGCCAGTGTCCATGAGCAGTTCTTC.